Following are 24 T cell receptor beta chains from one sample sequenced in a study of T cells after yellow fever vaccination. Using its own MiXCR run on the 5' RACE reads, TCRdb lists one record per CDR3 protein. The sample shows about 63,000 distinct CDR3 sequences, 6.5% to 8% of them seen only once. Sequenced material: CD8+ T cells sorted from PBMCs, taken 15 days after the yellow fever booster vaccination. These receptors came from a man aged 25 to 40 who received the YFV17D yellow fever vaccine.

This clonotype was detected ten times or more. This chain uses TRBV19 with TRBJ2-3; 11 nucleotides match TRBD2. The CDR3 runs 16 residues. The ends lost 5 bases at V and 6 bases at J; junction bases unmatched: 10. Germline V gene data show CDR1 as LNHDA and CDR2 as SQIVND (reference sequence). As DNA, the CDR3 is TGTGCCAGTAGTCAGGGACTAGCGGAGAGCTGGGATACGCAGTATTTT. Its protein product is CASSQGLAESWDTQYF.

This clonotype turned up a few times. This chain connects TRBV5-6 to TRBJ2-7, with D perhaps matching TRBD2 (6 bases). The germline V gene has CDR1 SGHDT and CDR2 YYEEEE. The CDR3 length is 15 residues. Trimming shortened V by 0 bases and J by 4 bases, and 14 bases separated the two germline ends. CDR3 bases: TGTGCCAGCAGCTTGGTCGGGGGTCGGTCTTACGAGCAGTACTTC. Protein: CASSLVGGRSYEQYF.

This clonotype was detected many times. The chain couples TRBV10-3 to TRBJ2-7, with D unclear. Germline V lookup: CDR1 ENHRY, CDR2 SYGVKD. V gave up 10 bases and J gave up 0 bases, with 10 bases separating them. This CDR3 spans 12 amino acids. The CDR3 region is CATEADSYEQYF. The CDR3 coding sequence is TGTGCCACCGAGGCGGACTCCTACGAGCAGTACTTC.

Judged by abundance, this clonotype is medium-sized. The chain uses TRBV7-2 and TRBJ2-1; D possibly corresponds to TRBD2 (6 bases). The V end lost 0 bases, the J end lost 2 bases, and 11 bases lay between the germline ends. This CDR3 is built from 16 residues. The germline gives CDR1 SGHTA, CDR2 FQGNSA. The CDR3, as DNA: TGTGCCAGCAGCTTAGCGGCGGGATTTACCTACAATGAGCAGTTCTTC. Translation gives CASSLAAGFTYNEQFF.

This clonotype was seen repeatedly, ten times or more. CDR3 DNA sequence: TGTGCCACCAGTGACCCGGACTGGGGAGAGTACTTC. Translating gives CATSDPDWGEYF. The chain carries TRBV24-1 and TRBJ2-7; possible D gene TRBD2, 5 bases. Germline values: CDR1 KGHDR, CDR2 SFDVKD. Trimming took off 4 bases at V and 11 bases at J, with 14 bases between the two ends. CDR3 length equals 12 residues.

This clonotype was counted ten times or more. In nucleotides, the CDR3 is TGTGCCACCAGCAGGGGACTAGCGGGGACCACCGGGGAGCTGTTTTTT. This codes for CATSRGLAGTTGELFF. The chain carries TRBV15 and TRBJ2-2, with TRBD2 matching over 13 bases. V was pared by 3 bases and J by 4 bases, with 2 bases of the junction left unmatched. The germline CDR1 and CDR2 sequences are LNHNV and YYDKDF (reference sequence). The CDR3 is 16 amino acids.

The CDR3 is CASSLLLARSTDTQYF. In DNA form, the CDR3 reads TGTGCCAGCAGTTTATTGCTAGCCAGAAGCACAGATACGCAGTATTTT. This chain joins TRBV27 and TRBJ2-3, with a tentative D call TRBD2 (5 bases). The V gene's germline CDR1 is MNHEY and CDR2 SMNVEV (reference sequence). Deletions cut 1 base from V and 0 bases from J, with 11 bases between. CDR3 length equals 16 residues.

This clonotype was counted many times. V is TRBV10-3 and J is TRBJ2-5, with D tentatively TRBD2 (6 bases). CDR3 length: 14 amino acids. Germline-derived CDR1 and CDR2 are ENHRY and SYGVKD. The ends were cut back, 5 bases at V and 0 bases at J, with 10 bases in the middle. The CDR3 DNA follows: TGTGCCATCAGTTCTCCGGGAGACCAAGAGACCCAGTACTTC. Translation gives CAISSPGDQETQYF.

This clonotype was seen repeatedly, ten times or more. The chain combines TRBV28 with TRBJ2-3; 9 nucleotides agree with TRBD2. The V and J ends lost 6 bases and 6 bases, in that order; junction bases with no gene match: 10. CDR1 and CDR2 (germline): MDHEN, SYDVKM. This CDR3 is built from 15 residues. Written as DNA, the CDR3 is TGTGCCAGCAGCCAGTATAGCGGGAGAATCGATACGCAGTATTTT. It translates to CASSQYSGRIDTQYF.

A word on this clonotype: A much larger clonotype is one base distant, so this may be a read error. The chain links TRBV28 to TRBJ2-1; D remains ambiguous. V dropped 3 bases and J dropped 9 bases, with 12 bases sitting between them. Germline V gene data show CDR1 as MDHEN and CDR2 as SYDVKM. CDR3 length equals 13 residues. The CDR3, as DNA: TGTGCCAGCAGTTTCATCCTATCTGGTGAGCAGTTCTTC. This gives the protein CASSFILSGEQFF.

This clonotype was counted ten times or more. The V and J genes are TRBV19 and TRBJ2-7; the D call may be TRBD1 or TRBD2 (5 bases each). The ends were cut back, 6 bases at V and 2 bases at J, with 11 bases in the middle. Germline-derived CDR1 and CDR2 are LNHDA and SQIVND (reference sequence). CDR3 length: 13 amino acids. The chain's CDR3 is CASRGTDTYEQYF. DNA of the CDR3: TGTGCCAGTAGAGGGACGGATACCTACGAGCAGTACTTC.

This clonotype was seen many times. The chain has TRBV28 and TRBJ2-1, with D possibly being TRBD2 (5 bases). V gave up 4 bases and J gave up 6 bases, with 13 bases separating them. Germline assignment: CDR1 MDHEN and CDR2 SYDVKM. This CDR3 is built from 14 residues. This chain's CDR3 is CASSSRVAGNEQFF. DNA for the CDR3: TGTGCCAGCAGTTCACGAGTGGCGGGCAATGAGCAGTTCTTC.

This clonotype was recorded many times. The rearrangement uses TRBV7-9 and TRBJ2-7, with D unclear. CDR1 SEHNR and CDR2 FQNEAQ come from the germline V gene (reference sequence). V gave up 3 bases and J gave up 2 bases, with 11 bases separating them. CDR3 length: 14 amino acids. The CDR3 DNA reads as TGTGCCAGCAGCTTTGGAGTAGGTACCTACGAGCAGTACTTC. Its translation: CASSFGVGTYEQYF.

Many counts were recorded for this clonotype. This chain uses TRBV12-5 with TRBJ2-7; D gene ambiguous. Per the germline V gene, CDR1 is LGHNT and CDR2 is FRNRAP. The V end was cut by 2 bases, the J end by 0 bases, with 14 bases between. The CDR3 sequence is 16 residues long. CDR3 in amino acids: CASGLYGGAPSYEQYF. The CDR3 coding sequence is TGTGCTAGTGGTTTGTACGGCGGAGCCCCCTCCTACGAGCAGTACTTC.

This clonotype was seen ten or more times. The CDR3 is CASSEDLGSEKLFF. For the CDR3, the DNA is TGTGCCAGCAGTGAAGACCTGGGGAGTGAAAAACTGTTTTTT. The V gene is TRBV6-1, the J gene TRBJ1-4; D remains ambiguous. Looked up from germline, CDR1 is MNHNS and CDR2 is SASEGT. The CDR3 is made up of 14 amino acids. The V end was cut by 1 base, the J end by 7 bases, with 10 bases between.

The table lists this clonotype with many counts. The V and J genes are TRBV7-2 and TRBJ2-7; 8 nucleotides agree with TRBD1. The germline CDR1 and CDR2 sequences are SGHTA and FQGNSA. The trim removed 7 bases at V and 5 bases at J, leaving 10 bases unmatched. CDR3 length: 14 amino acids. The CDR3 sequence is CASNEPGQEDEQYF. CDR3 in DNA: TGTGCCAGCAACGAACCGGGACAGGAGGACGAGCAGTACTTC.

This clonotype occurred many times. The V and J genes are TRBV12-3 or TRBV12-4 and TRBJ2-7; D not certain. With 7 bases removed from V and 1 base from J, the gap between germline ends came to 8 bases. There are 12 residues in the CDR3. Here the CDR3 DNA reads TGTGCCAGCATGGGCCATTCCTACGAGCAGTACTTC. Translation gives CASMGHSYEQYF.

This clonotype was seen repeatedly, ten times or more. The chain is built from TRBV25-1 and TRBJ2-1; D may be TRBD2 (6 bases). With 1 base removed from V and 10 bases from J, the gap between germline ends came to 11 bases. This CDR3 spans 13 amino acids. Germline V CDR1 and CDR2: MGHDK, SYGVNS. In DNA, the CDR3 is TGTGCCAGCAGTGAATTTCGGGGAGGCGAGCAGTTCTTC. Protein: CASSEFRGGEQFF.

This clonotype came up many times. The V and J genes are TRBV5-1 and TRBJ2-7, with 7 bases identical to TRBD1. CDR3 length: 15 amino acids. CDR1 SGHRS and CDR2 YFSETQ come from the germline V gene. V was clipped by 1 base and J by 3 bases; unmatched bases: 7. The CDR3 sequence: CASSLPKQGVYEQYF. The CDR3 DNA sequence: TGCGCCAGCAGCTTGCCCAAGCAGGGGGTCTACGAGCAGTACTTC.

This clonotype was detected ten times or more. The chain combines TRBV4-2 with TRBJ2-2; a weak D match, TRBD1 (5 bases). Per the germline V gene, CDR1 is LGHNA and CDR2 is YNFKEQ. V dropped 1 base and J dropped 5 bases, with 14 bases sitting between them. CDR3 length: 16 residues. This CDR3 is CASSQVGREHTGELFF. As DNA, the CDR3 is TGTGCCAGCAGCCAAGTCGGCAGGGAACATACCGGGGAGCTGTTTTTT.

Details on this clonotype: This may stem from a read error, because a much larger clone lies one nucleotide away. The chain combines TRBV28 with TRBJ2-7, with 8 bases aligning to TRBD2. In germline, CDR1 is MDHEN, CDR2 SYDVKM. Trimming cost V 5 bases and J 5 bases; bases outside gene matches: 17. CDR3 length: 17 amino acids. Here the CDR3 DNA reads TGTGCCAGCAGTACCCCTCGTCGTGGACTAGCATGGCACGAGCAGTACTTC. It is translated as CASSTPRRGLAWHEQYF. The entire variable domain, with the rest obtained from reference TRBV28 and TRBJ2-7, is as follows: DVKVTQSSRYLVKRTGEKVFLECVQDMDHENMFWYRQDPGLGLRLIYFSYDVKMKEKGDIPEGYSVSREKKERFSLILESASTNQTSMYLCASSTPRRGLAWHEQYFGPGTRLTVT.

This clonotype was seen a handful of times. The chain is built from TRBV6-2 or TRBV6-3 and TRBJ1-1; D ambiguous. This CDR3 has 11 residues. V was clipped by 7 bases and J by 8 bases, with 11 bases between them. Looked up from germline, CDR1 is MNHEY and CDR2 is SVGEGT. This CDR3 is CASTNGGEAFF. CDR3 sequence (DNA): TGTGCCAGCACCAACGGAGGGGAAGCTTTCTTT.

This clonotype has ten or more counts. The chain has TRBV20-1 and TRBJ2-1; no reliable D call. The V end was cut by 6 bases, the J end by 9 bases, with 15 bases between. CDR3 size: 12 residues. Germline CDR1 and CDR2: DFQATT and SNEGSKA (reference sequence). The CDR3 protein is CSAPLGYGEQFF. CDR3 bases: TGCAGTGCCCCGCTGGGGTATGGTGAGCAGTTCTTC.

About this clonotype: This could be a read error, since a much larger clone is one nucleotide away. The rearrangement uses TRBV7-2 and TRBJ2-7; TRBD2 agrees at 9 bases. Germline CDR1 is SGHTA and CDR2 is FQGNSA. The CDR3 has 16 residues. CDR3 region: CASSTLMREGLYGQYF. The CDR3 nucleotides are TGTGCCAGCAGCACCTTAATGCGGGAGGGCCTCTACGGGCAGTACTTC.